The rows below give T cell receptor beta chains drawn from one sample of a study of regulatory T cells in long-lasting Graves disease. TCRdb redid the calling of the multiplex PCR reads with MiXCR, one entry per CDR3 protein. The sample contains around 480,000 distinct CDR3 sequences, 16% of which appear only once. The sample was also reused in another study, on T cells in Graves' hyperthyroidism and ophthalmopathy.

The sequences come from peripheral blood mononuclear cells (PBMCs), collected at new diagnosis, from a patient treated with antithyroid drugs. The receptor set was obtained from a man in his forties with Graves disease. Both conserved end residues are part of each CDR3. D genes are given only for firm matches. The size of a clone is reported for some rows only, either as once, few or many, or as a class for expanded clones.

TRBJ1-2,TRBD1,-,TRBV6-1,CASRNPGQGASYGYTF,TGTGCCAGCAGAAACCCCGGACAGGGGGCTAGCTATGGCTACACCTTC
TRBJ1-4,-,many,TRBV28,CASSDPGREKLFF,TGTGCCAGCAGTGATCCGGGCCGTGAAAAACTGTTTTTT
TRBJ2-1,-,-,TRBV24-1,CATSGGKEGSSYNEQFF,TGTGCCACCAGTGGAGGTAAGGAGGGGAGCTCCTACAATGAGCAGTTCTTC
TRBJ1-4,-,many,TRBV20-1,CSARGGLNEKLFF,TGCAGTGCTAGAGGAGGACTCAATGAAAAACTGTTTTTT
TRBJ2-1,TRBD2,many,TRBV7-2,CASTNSGRALDEQFF,TGTGCCAGCACAAATAGCGGGAGGGCCCTGGATGAGCAGTTCTTC
TRBJ1-5,-,many,TRBV12-3/TRBV12-4,CASSFKPVGQPQHF,TGTGCCAGCAGTTTTAAACCTGTGGGACAGCCCCAGCATTTT
TRBJ2-4,-,many,TRBV28,CASSIRQKLAKNIQYF,TGTGCCAGCAGTATACGACAGAAACTAGCCAAAAACATTCAGTACTTC
TRBJ2-1,-,many,TRBV11-2,CASSLTVSGGVWYNEQFF,TGTGCCAGCAGCTTAACGGTTAGCGGAGGGGTTTGGTACAATGAGCAGTTCTTC
TRBJ2-3,-,many,TRBV3-1,CASSQVLNGFGTDTQYF,TGTGCCAGCAGCCAAGTTCTCAACGGCTTCGGCACAGATACGCAGTATTTT
TRBJ1-1,-,many,TRBV6-9,CASRYGGGRINTEAFF,TGTGCCAGCAGATATGGCGGGGGGAGGATCAACACTGAAGCTTTCTTT
TRBJ2-7,TRBD1,many,TRBV28,CASSGDRAPYF,TGTGCCAGCAGTGGGGACAGGGCCCCCTACTTC
TRBJ2-2,TRBD1,-,TRBV5-1,CASSVSQGASSGELFF,TGCGCCAGCAGCGTGTCCCAGGGGGCGAGCTCCGGGGAGCTGTTTTTT
TRBJ2-7,TRBD2,-,TRBV6-1,CASSGGGLAPYEQYF,TGTGCCAGCAGTGGCGGGGGACTAGCCCCCTACGAGCAGTACTTC
TRBJ1-1,-,few,TRBV12-3/TRBV12-4,CASSSSPRRGNMSTEAFF,TGTGCCAGCAGTTCCTCCCCCCGGAGAGGGAACATGAGCACTGAAGCTTTCTTT
TRBJ2-5,TRBD2,many,TRBV7-3,CASSEGSGVETQYF,TGTGCCAGCAGTGAGGGTAGCGGGGTGGAGACCCAGTACTTC
TRBJ2-1,TRBD2,many,TRBV15,CATSRGLGRDYNEQFF,TGTGCCACCAGCAGGGGACTAGGAAGGGACTACAATGAGCAGTTCTTC